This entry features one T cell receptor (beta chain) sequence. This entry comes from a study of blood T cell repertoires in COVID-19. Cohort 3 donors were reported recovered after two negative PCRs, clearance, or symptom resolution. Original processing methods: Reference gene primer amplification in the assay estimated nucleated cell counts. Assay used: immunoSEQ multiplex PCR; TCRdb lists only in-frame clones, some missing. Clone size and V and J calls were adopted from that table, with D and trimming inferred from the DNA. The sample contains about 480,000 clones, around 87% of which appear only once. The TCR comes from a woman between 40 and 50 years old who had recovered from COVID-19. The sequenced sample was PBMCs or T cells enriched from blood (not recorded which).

For the CDR3, the DNA is TGTGCCAGCAGCTCATCCGGGACACCGGACCTAGACACTGAAGCTTTCTTT. This sequence encodes CASSSSGTPDLDTEAFF. The rearrangement links TRBV7-6 to TRBJ1-1; possibly TRBD1 for D (6 bases). The ends were cut back, 4 bases at V and 3 bases at J, with 21 bases in the middle. This CDR3 is 17 amino acids long. Germline V gives CDR1 SGHVS, CDR2 FNYEAQ.